Each of the 23 T cell receptor beta chains below was sequenced from the same sample in a study of T cell responses to AZD1222 COVID-19 vaccine. The repertoire was sequenced with immunoSEQ multiplex PCR; TCRdb's copy has only in-frame clones and lacks some. The table shows around 130,000 clones, with 94% occurring only once. The starting material was peripheral blood, obtained on day 0 of AZD1222 vaccination. These receptors all come from an adult in good health.

V and J are TRBV28 and TRBJ1-1; D unresolved. Germline V lookup: CDR1 MDHEN, CDR2 SYDVKM. The CDR3 loop spans 13 amino acids. V lost 7 bases, J lost 9 bases, and 18 bases lay in between. Here the CDR3 DNA reads TGTGCCAGCACCCAAACTAACCGGGGTAAAGCTTTCTTT. Amino acids: CASTQTNRGKAFF.

The chain employs TRBV27 and TRBJ2-1, with TRBD2 matching over 11 bases. V lost 6 bases and J lost 8; bases outside the gene matches: 3. Germline CDR1 MNHEY, CDR2 SMNVEV (reference sequence). The CDR3 is 13 amino acids. CDR3 coding DNA: TGTGCCAGCAGCCTGACTAGCGGGGATGAGCAGTTCTTC. Encoded protein: CASSLTSGDEQFF.

The V gene is TRBV6-1, the J gene TRBJ1-1, with a tentative D call TRBD1 (5 bases). This CDR3 is 15 amino acids long. In germline, CDR1 is MNHNS, CDR2 SASEGT. Trimming pared 2 bases from V and 4 bases from J, leaving 14 bases between. CDR3 residues: CASSELWGMSTEAFF. Here the CDR3 DNA reads TGTGCCAGCAGTGAACTTTGGGGGATGAGCACTGAAGCTTTCTTT.

Only a few counts were recorded for this clone. The CDR3: CASSPGNSGRVSGELFF. The CDR3 DNA reads as TGTGCCAGTAGTCCAGGCAATAGCGGGAGGGTTTCCGGGGAGCTGTTTTTT. V usage is TRBV19 and J usage is TRBJ2-2; the match to TRBD2 covers 11 bases. The CDR3 runs 17 residues. Looked up from germline, CDR1 is LNHDA and CDR2 is SQIVND (reference sequence). Trimming cost V 5 bases and J 6 bases; bases outside gene matches: 11.

The rearrangement joins TRBV7-2 to TRBJ1-6; unclear D gene. Germline V gene data show CDR1 as SGHTA and CDR2 as FQGNSA. With 5 bases removed from V and 13 bases from J, the gap between germline ends came to 12 bases. The CDR3 totals 12 residues. CDR3 amino acids: CASSTSGGPLHF. CDR3 in DNA: TGTGCCAGCAGCACATCAGGAGGCCCCCTCCACTTT.

The V and J genes are TRBV6-5 and TRBJ1-3, with 8 bases that match TRBD1. Germline lookup yields CDR1 MNHEY and CDR2 SVGAGI. The CDR3 consists of 14 residues. V shed 5 bases, J shed 7 bases, and the junction held 7 bases outside the gene matches. The CDR3 nucleotides are TGTGCCAGCAGTCTAAGGACAGGGAGGAACACCATATATTTT. Its protein is CASSLRTGRNTIYF.

This clone was counted a single time. V gene TRBV2 combines with J gene TRBJ2-1; 9 bases are shared with TRBD2. The germline gives CDR1 SNHLY, CDR2 FYNNEI. V shed 4 bases and J 10 bases; nucleotides not matched to a gene: 14. This CDR3 is 16 amino acids long. In DNA form, the CDR3 reads TGTGCCAGCAGTGCCCCTGTAGCGGGAGATTTCTGGGAGCAGTTCTTC. Its translation: CASSAPVAGDFWEQFF.

This clone was detected only once. V usage is TRBV4-1 and J usage is TRBJ2-2; D perhaps matches TRBD2 (5 bases). In germline, CDR1 is MGHRA, CDR2 YSYEKL. Between the trimmed V and J ends, which lost 3 bases and 6 bases, there was a span of 29 bases. The CDR3 consists of 20 residues. The CDR3: CASSHNRRTLGRVGPGELFF. CDR3 nucleotides: TGCGCCAGCAGCCATAACAGACGGACTCTTGGGAGAGTCGGGCCCGGGGAGCTGTTTTTT.

The chain links TRBV7-2 to TRBJ1-1; 7 bases agree with TRBD1. Germline CDR1 is SGHTA and CDR2 is FQGNSA. J was trimmed by 1 base and V by 5 bases; bases with no gene match: 10. CDR3 length equals 16 residues. The CDR3 region has the DNA TGTGCCAGCAGCCGTGGGACAGCCGCTTCGAACACTGAAGCTTTCTTT. It codes for CASSRGTAASNTEAFF.

The chain links TRBV11-2 to TRBJ1-4, with a possible D match to TRBD1 (5 bases). V was cut by 5 bases and J by 1 base, with 11 bases left in between. CDR3 length equals 15 residues. Per the germline V gene, CDR1 is SGHAT and CDR2 is FQNNGV. CDR3 sequence (DNA): TGTGCCAGCAGCCTCAGGGTGGGAACTAATGAAAAACTGTTTTTT. Its translation: CASSLRVGTNEKLFF. The full variable domain, its missing parts supplied by reference TRBV11-2 and TRBJ1-4, is EAGVAQSPRYKIIEKRQSVAFWCNPISGHATLYWYQQILGQGPKLLIQFQNNGVVDDSQLPKDRFSAERLKGVDSTLKIQPAKLEDSAVYLCASSLRVGTNEKLFFGSGTQLSVL.

V gene TRBV5-1 combines with J gene TRBJ2-7; 7 bases align to TRBD1. CDR1 is SGHRS and CDR2 is YFSETQ in the germline V gene. The CDR3 runs to 14 residues. V lost 4 bases to trimming and J lost 1 base; unmatched junction nucleotides: 5. DNA for the CDR3: TGCGCCAGCAGCACTGGGGACAGTTCCTACGAGCAGTACTTC. Encoded protein: CASSTGDSSYEQYF. The full variable domain, with the rest looked up from reference TRBV5-1 and TRBJ2-7, is KAGVTQTPRYLIKTRGQQVTLSCSPISGHRSVSWYQQTPGQGLQFLFEYFSETQRNKGNFPGRFSGRQFSNSRSEMNVSTLELGDSALYLCASSTGDSSYEQYFGPGTRLTVT.

V is TRBV18 and J is TRBJ1-5; D is unresolved. The CDR3 covers 13 residues. Germline-derived CDR1 and CDR2 are KGHSH and LQKENI. The V and J ends lost 2 bases and 0 bases respectively, with 2 bases between them. CDR3 in DNA: TGTGCCAGCTCACCATCTAGCAATCAGCCCCAGCATTTT. It specifies CASSPSSNQPQHF.

This clone was seen a single time. The chain is built from TRBV28 and TRBJ1-2; D is undetermined. Germline-derived CDR1 and CDR2 are MDHEN and SYDVKM. The CDR3 is 13 amino acids. V lost 2 bases and J 3 bases, leaving 7 bases between the germline ends. The CDR3 loop is CASSLPKDYGYTF. CDR3 nucleotide sequence: TGTGCCAGCAGTTTACCAAAGGACTATGGCTACACCTTC.

This clone was detected once. The V and J genes are TRBV29-1 and TRBJ2-7; TRBD1 aligns across 9 bases. The germline gives CDR1 SQVTM, CDR2 ANQGSEA. This CDR3 has 13 amino acids. V was pared by 3 bases and J by 4 bases, with 4 bases of the junction left unmatched. CDR3 nucleotide sequence: TGCAGCGTTGATGGGACAGGGCGGTACGAGCAGTACTTC. Translation gives CSVDGTGRYEQYF.

This clone was recorded only once. The V and J genes are TRBV4-1 and TRBJ1-2; 12 bases fit TRBD1. The CDR3 is 14 residues long. Germline V CDR1 and CDR2: MGHRA, YSYEKL. Unmatched junction bases numbered 4, after V lost 3 bases and J lost 8 bases. The CDR3 loop reads CASSQGTGGSGYTF. The CDR3 nucleotides are TGCGCCAGCAGCCAGGGGACAGGGGGCAGCGGCTACACCTTC.

The gene calls are TRBV28 and TRBJ1-5; D uncertain. Trimming pared 3 bases from V and 0 bases from J, leaving 9 bases between. This CDR3 region has 15 residues. Germline V gene lookup returns CDR1 MDHEN and CDR2 SYDVKM. In nucleotides, the CDR3 is TGTGCCAGCAGTTTTCGGGAAAATAGCAATCAGCCCCAGCATTTT. Protein product: CASSFRENSNQPQHF.

This clone occurred once. V is TRBV29-1 and J is TRBJ2-3; 7 bases map to TRBD2. Trimming at V came to 0 bases and at J to 5 bases, leaving 2 bases not matched to a gene. In germline, CDR1 is SQVTM, CDR2 ANQGSEA. The CDR3 totals 13 residues. The DNA for the CDR3 is TGCAGCGTTGAAGAGGTAGCGGGAGATACGCAGTATTTT. This encodes CSVEEVAGDTQYF.

The table lists this clone with a count of one. J is TRBJ1-2 and V is TRBV5-1, with 8 nucleotides matching TRBD1. The length of the CDR3 is 13 residues. Trimming cost V 5 bases and J 4 bases; bases outside gene matches: 4. Germline V gives CDR1 SGHRS, CDR2 YFSETQ. For the CDR3, the DNA is TGCGCCAGCAGTCTAGGGACAGGCTATGGCTACACCTTC. It encodes CASSLGTGYGYTF.

The chain joins TRBV7-9 to TRBJ2-7; TRBD1 aligns across 8 bases. This CDR3 region has 15 residues. V trimming: 3 bases; J trimming: 2 bases; junction bases outside the gene matches: 6. CDR1 and CDR2 from the germline V gene are SEHNR and FQNEAQ (reference sequence). CDR3 in DNA: TGTGCCAGCAGCTTCAGGACAGGGAAAACCTACGAGCAGTACTTC. Amino acid sequence: CASSFRTGKTYEQYF.

This chain uses TRBV10-2 with TRBJ2-1; 8 bases fit TRBD1. CDR1 and CDR2 (germline): WSHSY, SAAADI. The V segment lost 3 bases and the J segment 3 bases; nucleotides outside the gene matches: 4. The length of the CDR3 is 15 residues. The CDR3 reads CASSDQGASYNEQFF. The CDR3 bases are TGCGCCAGCAGTGATCAGGGGGCTAGCTACAATGAGCAGTTCTTC.

The chain has TRBV4-1 and TRBJ1-4; D gene uncertain. Germline CDR1 and CDR2: MGHRA and YSYEKL. V was trimmed by 3 bases and J by 1 base, leaving 9 bases between them. This CDR3 spans 15 amino acids. The DNA for the CDR3 is TGCGCCAGCAGCCATCCCTGGGGAACTAATGAAAAACTGTTTTTT. Encoded protein: CASSHPWGTNEKLFF.

This sequence joins TRBV18 and TRBJ1-3; D remains unclear. There are 20 residues in the CDR3. Germline CDR1 and CDR2: KGHSH and LQKENI. Trimming stripped 3 bases from V and 0 bases from J, with 24 bases between. The CDR3 loop is CASSPNPSERGRASGNTIYF. Written as DNA, the CDR3 is TGTGCCAGCTCACCTAATCCATCCGAACGCGGGAGAGCCTCTGGAAACACCATATATTTT.

This chain joins TRBV5-5 and TRBJ1-2; D possibly corresponds to TRBD1 (5 bases). The CDR3 sequence is 14 residues long. Germline CDR1 and CDR2: SGHKS and YYEKEE (reference sequence). Trimming pared 0 bases from V and 5 bases from J, leaving 11 bases between. CDR3 in amino acids: CASSLEQGRYGYTF. The CDR3 nucleotides read TGTGCCAGCAGCTTGGAGCAGGGAAGATATGGCTACACCTTC.